This T cell receptor (beta chain) was profiled in a study of human T cells and chemical hapten exposure. Across the whole study: During the approximately 24-week study period, patients had diphenylcyclopropenone applied to the scalp every week. Upper-back patches of 0.01% DPC were read at 6 days.

Study results and caveats: TCRs whose frequency exceeded 1 in 1000 remained the same following DPC sensitization. Against controls, expanded TCRs gave rise to significantly more large CDR3 similarity clusters.

This clonotype was counted between two and nine times. The target antigen is unknown. The time point was: pre-sensitization, week 0. Regarding treatment: therapeutic diphenylcyclopropenone sensitization with weekly scalp DPC. In germline, CDR1 is SGDLS, CDR2 YYNGEE. The CDR3 length is 17 residues. V was pared by 0 bases and J by 9 bases, with 10 bases of the junction left unmatched. TCRdb ran MiXCR on the RACE reads and lists one entry per CDR3 protein. The sample has 200,000 to 300,000 distinct CDR3 sequences, around 9.3% seen once. Specimen: whole blood, collected in connection with sensitization to the hapten diphenylcyclopropenone (DPC). The receptor was isolated from a woman aged 40-49 years with alopecia areata. Some clones in this sample may be carry-over from other donors' samples. This sequence joins TRBV9 and TRBJ1-6; 9 bases are a match to TRBD1. This CDR3 is CASSVGSPGQGASPLHF. The CDR3 nucleotides read TGTGCCAGCAGCGTAGGATCACCGGGACAGGGCGCTTCACCCCTCCACTTT.